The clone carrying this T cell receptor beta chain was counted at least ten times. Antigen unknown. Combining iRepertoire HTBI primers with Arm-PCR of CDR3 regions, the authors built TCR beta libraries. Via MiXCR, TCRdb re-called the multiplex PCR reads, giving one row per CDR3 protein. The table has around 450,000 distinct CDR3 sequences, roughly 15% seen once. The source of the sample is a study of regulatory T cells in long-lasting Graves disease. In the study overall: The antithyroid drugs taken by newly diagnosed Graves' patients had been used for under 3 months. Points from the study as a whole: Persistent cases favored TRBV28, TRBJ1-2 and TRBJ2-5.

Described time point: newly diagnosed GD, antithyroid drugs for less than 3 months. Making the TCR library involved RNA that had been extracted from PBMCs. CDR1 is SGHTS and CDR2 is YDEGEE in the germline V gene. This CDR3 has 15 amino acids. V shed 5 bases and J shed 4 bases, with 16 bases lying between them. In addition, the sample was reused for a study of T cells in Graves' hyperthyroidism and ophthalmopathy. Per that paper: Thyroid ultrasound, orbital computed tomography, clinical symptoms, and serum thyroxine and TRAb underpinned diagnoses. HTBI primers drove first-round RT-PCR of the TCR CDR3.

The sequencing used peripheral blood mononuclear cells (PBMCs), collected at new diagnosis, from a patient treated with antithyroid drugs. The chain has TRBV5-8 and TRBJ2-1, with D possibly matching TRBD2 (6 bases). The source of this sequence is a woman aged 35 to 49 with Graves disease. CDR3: CASRSGLAPYNEQFF. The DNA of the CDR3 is TGTGCCAGCAGATCGGGACTTGCGCCGTACAATGAGCAGTTCTTC.